This section outlines one T cell receptor (beta chain) sequence together with its context. The target antigen is unknown. It was cDNA, reverse transcribed from extracted RNA, that served as the sequencing template. Sequencing was performed with immunoSEQ multiplex PCR; in TCRdb, only in-frame clones are kept and a portion is missing. Among 95,000 to 110,000 clones listed, roughly 53% were seen once. T lymphocytes (CD4+ and CD8+) were sorted from PBMCs. The data originate from a study of CD8+ T cells in alopecia areata. Whole-study results and caveats: Besides other cells, scalp samples also yield sequences of resident alphabeta T cells from normal skin. It was less clear whether patients shared TCRs than it was in mice, possibly because of HLA. Compared with normal scalp, lesional scalp had higher clonality and more expanded CD8+ clones.

Germline CDR1 KGHSH, CDR2 LQKENI. J gave up 12 bases and V 2 bases, and 10 bases lay outside the gene matches. This CDR3 has 16 residues. Sequencing input: CD4+ T cells sorted from blood. The receptor was isolated from a human donor in good health. The rearrangement links TRBV18 to TRBJ1-6; 10 bases fit TRBD1. The CDR3 sequence is CASSPEYGTGDLPLHF. The CDR3 region has the DNA TGTGCCAGCTCACCAGAATACGGGACAGGGGACTTACCCCTCCACTTT.